A single sample is the source of the 12 T cell receptor beta chains below, sequenced in a study of shared T cell receptors in the human thymus. Profiled with immunoSEQ multiplex PCR; TCRdb holds only in-frame clones, not every one. Among a few hundred thousand clones listed, about 95% were seen once. Sequencing used thymocytes. These receptors all come from a human donor.

This clone was found once. The rearrangement joins TRBV4-3 to TRBJ2-2; 13 bases are a match to TRBD2. Per the germline V gene, CDR1 is LGHNA and CDR2 is YSLEER. The V segment lost 1 base and the J segment 7 bases; nucleotides outside the gene matches: 3. The CDR3 sequence is 16 residues long. This chain's CDR3 is CASSQGLAGGGGELFF. The CDR3, as DNA: TGCGCCAGCAGCCAAGGACTAGCGGGAGGTGGCGGGGAGCTGTTTTTT.

This chain uses TRBV6-5 with TRBJ2-3; the D call may be TRBD1 or TRBD2 (5 bases each). Trimming removed 8 bases at V and 8 bases at J, with 17 bases between. Germline assignment: CDR1 MNHEY and CDR2 SVGAGI. This CDR3 spans 13 amino acids. CDR3 sequence: CASVRDPQGTQYF. In DNA, the CDR3 is TGTGCCAGCGTAAGGGACCCGCAGGGTACGCAGTATTTT.

This clone was seen only once. The chain joins TRBV7-8 to TRBJ1-5, with D uncertain. The CDR3 sequence is 15 residues long. V was clipped by 2 bases and J by 3 bases, with 11 bases between them. CDR1 is SGHVS and CDR2 is FQNEAQ in the germline V gene. CDR3 sequence reads: CASSLHRDFNQPQHF. In nucleotides, the CDR3 is TGTGCCAGCAGCTTACACAGAGATTTCAATCAGCCCCAGCATTTT.

The chain couples TRBV5-6 to TRBJ2-7; 7 bases are shared with TRBD1. There are 13 residues in the CDR3. Germline CDR1 reads SGHDT; CDR2 reads YYEEEE. After removal of 3 bases from V and 3 bases from J, the junction contained 3 bases not matched to a gene. Here the CDR3 DNA reads TGTGCCAGCAGCTGGGACAGAGACTACGAGCAGTACTTC. Translation gives CASSWDRDYEQYF.

The CDR3 is CATSQGTDTQYF. The DNA of the CDR3 is TGTGCCACCAGTCAGGGGACAGATACGCAGTATTTT. J is TRBJ2-3 and V is TRBV15; the D gene is possibly TRBD1 (6 bases). The germline CDR1 and CDR2 sequences are LNHNV and YYDKDF (reference sequence). The V end lost 6 bases, the J end lost 3 bases, and 7 bases lay between the germline ends. The CDR3 runs 12 residues.

This clone showed up just once. The chain combines TRBV18 with TRBJ1-1, with TRBD1 matching over 10 bases. Germline assignment: CDR1 KGHSH and CDR2 LQKENI. The CDR3 runs 16 residues. J lost 0 bases, V lost 6 bases, and 7 bases had no gene match. The CDR3 DNA follows: TGTGCCAGCTCCCTCCGGGACAGGGGCATGAACACTGAAGCTTTCTTT. Its protein is CASSLRDRGMNTEAFF. The complete variable domain, with remaining parts taken from reference TRBV18 and TRBJ1-1, reads NAGVMQNPRHLVRRRGQEARLRCSPMKGHSHVYWYRQLPEEGLKFMVYLQKENIIDESGMPKERFSAEFPKEGPSILRIQQVVRGDSAAYFCASSLRDRGMNTEAFFGQGTRLTVV.

This clone is a singleton in its sample. This chain links TRBV7-2 with TRBJ2-3; D is possibly TRBD2 (6 bases). CDR3 size: 15 residues. Germline V gene sequence: CDR1 SGHTA, CDR2 FQGNSA. Trimming stripped 3 bases from V and 1 base from J, with 11 bases between. DNA for the CDR3: TGTGCCAGCAGCTTGACGGGAGTGGGCACAGATACGCAGTATTTT. It codes for CASSLTGVGTDTQYF.

This chain links TRBV5-4 with TRBJ2-1, with TRBD2 matching over 9 bases. The J segment lost 6 bases and the V segment lost 2 bases, leaving 15 bases of the junction unmatched. From germline, CDR1 is SGHNT and CDR2 YYREEE (reference sequence). The CDR3 is 18 amino acids. The CDR3 DNA is TGTGCCAGCAGCTTTCCTATGGCGGGAGGGGAGATACGCAATGAGCAGTTCTTC. It encodes CASSFPMAGGEIRNEQFF.

The chain uses TRBV7-2 and TRBJ2-3; the D gene is possibly TRBD1 (6 bases). In germline, CDR1 is SGHTA, CDR2 FQGNSA. The CDR3 is 16 residues long. The V and J ends lost 4 bases and 0 bases respectively, with 14 bases between them. The CDR3 sequence is CASSSPDRLSTDTQYF. CDR3 nucleotides: TGTGCCAGCAGCTCCCCCGACAGGCTCAGCACAGATACGCAGTATTTT.

The chain carries TRBV30 and TRBJ1-5, with 10 bases identical to TRBD1. CDR1 GTSNPN and CDR2 SVGIG come from the germline V gene (reference sequence). The junction had 5 bases not matched to a gene; V was cut back by 2 bases and J by 4 bases. The CDR3 runs 15 residues. CDR3 in DNA: TGTGCCTGGAGTACGACGGGACAGGGGAATCAGCCCCAGCATTTT. Translation: CAWSTTGQGNQPQHF.

Details on this clone: The same CDR3 is also encoded by other DNA sequences in this sample. This chain connects TRBV29-1 to TRBJ2-1, with TRBD1 matching over 9 bases. Germline V CDR1 and CDR2: SQVTM, ANQGSEA. This CDR3 contains 13 residues. Trimming removed 6 bases from V and 14 bases from J; junction bases left unmatched: 14. The CDR3 nucleotides read TGCAGCGTCCCCTCACGTGGACAGGGGATAGAGTTCTTC. As protein: CSVPSRGQGIEFF.

V is TRBV11-2 and J is TRBJ1-1; D may be TRBD1 (5 bases). Trimming cost V 3 bases and J 6 bases, with 20 bases left between them. The CDR3 loop spans 16 amino acids. Germline assignment: CDR1 SGHAT and CDR2 FQNNGV. CDR3 in DNA: TGTGCCAGCAGCTTTTTCCCCCAAGAGGGGTCGGCTGAAGCTTTCTTT. It is translated as CASSFFPQEGSAEAFF. The whole variable domain, remainder taken from reference TRBV11-2 and TRBJ1-1, is EAGVAQSPRYKIIEKRQSVAFWCNPISGHATLYWYQQILGQGPKLLIQFQNNGVVDDSQLPKDRFSAERLKGVDSTLKIQPAKLEDSAVYLCASSFFPQEGSAEAFFGQGTRLTVV.